In its sample, the clone carrying this T cell receptor (beta chain) was seen many times. As yet, its antigen is unknown. The V end lost 5 bases, the J end lost 6 bases, and 17 bases lay between the germline ends. The CDR3 is made up of 15 amino acids. Germline CDR1 MNHNS, CDR2 SASEGT. Indicated time point: patch test 2, 6 weeks after DPC sensitization. Treatment noted: therapeutic diphenylcyclopropenone sensitization with weekly scalp DPC. Ahead of each patch test application, blood was drawn. Extraction yielded total RNA from whole blood (unfractionated). One entry per CDR3 protein, called by TCRdb with MiXCR from the RACE reads. The sample contains over 40,000 distinct CDR3 sequences, 3.3% of which appear only once. These data belong to a study of human T cells and chemical hapten exposure. Study-level findings and limits: Counts of TCRs above 1 in 1000 frequency stayed unchanged with DPC sensitization. As patch test score rose, PT1 expanded TCR counts tended to rise as well.

The starting material was whole blood, obtained in connection with sensitization to the hapten diphenylcyclopropenone (DPC). The gene calls are TRBV6-1 and TRBJ1-5, with a tentative D call TRBD1 (5 bases). The clonotype originates from a man aged 40-50 years with alopecia areata. Some clones in this sample may be carry-over from other donors' samples. The CDR3 DNA follows: TGTGCCAGCAGTCCTGGTCGGGGCCGGGTTCAGCCCCAGCATTTT. Amino acid sequence: CASSPGRGRVQPQHF.